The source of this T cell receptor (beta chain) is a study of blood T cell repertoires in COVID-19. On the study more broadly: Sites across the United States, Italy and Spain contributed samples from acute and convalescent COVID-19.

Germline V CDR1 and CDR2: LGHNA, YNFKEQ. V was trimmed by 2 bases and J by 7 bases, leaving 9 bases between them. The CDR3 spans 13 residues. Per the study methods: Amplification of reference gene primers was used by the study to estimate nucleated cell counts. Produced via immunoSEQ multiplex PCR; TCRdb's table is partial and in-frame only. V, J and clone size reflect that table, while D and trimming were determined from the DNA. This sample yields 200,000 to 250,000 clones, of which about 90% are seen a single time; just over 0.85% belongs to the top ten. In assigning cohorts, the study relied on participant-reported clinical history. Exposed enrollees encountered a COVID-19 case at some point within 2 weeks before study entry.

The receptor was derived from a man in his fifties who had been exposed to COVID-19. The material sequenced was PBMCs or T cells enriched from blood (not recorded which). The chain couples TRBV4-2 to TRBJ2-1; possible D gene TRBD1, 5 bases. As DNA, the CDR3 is TGTGCCAGCAGCCAACCTGACAGTAATGAGCAGTTCTTC. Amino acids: CASSQPDSNEQFF.